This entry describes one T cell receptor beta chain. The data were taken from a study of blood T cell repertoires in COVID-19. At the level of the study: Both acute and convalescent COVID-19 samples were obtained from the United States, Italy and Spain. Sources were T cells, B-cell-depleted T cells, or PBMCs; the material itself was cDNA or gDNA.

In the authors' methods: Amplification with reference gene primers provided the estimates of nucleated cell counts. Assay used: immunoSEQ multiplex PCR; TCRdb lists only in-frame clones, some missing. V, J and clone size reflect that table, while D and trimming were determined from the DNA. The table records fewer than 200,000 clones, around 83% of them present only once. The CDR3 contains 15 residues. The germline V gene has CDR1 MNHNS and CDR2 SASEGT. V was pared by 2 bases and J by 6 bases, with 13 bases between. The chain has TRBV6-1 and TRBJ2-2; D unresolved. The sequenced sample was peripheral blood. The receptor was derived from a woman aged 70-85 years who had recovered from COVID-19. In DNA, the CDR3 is TGTGCCAGCAGTGAAACGGTCCCAAGCGCCGGGGAGCTGTTTTTT. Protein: CASSETVPSAGELFF.